This is a list of T cell receptor beta chains from one sample in a study of blood T cell repertoires in COVID-19. Measured with immunoSEQ multiplex PCR; TCRdb has only the in-frame clones, and not every one. The sample holds around 300,000 clones, 85% seen once. Sequenced sample: peripheral blood. Receptors originate from a human donor in a cohort sampled during active COVID-19. Both conserved end residues are part of each CDR3. A D gene is named only where the DNA matches it firmly. Clone size is given for some rows only: seen once, a few or many times, or a class if the clone is expanded.

>TRBJ2-5|TRBV3-1/TRBV3-2|-|-
CASSQAHSGSGETQYF
TGTGCCAGCAGCCAAGCCCATAGCGGCTCAGGAGAGACCCAGTACTTC
>TRBJ1-5|TRBV7-2|-|-
CASSLDRGLGQPQHF
TGTGCCAGCAGCTTAGACCGGGGTCTCGGTCAGCCCCAGCATTTT
>TRBJ2-1|TRBV5-1|TRBD2|-
CASGTTTYNEQFF
TGCGCCAGCGGGACTACAACCTACAATGAGCAGTTCTTC
>TRBJ1-1|TRBV28|TRBD1|-
CASSSGQRNTEAFF
TGTGCCAGCAGTTCGGGACAGAGGAACACTGAAGCTTTCTTT
>TRBJ2-1|TRBV5-1|-|-
CASSVGGGDAYNEQFF
TGCGCCAGCAGCGTGGGCGGAGGAGACGCCTACAATGAGCAGTTCTTC
>TRBJ2-5|TRBV5-1|-|-
CASSPLGGEGFETQYF
TGCGCCAGCAGCCCGCTGGGGGGAGAGGGTTTTGAGACCCAGTACTTC
>TRBJ2-1|TRBV29-1|TRBD2|once
CSAVRGTSGRSNEQFF
TGCAGCGCCGTCAGGGGTACTAGCGGGAGGAGCAATGAGCAGTTCTTC
>TRBJ1-1|TRBV5-1|TRBD1|-
CASRRGTGPNTEAFF
TGCGCCAGCAGACGCGGGACAGGTCCGAACACTGAAGCTTTCTTT
>TRBJ2-7|TRBV7-8|-|few
CASSSSRGSENSYEQYF
TGTGCCAGCAGCTCCTCACGGGGTAGCGAAAACTCCTACGAGCAGTACTTC
>TRBJ2-1|TRBV7-2|-|-
CASSLGYYNEQFF
TGTGCCAGCAGCTTAGGCTACTACAATGAGCAGTTCTTC
>TRBJ1-3|TRBV9|-|-
CASSVQDISGNTIYF
TGTGCCAGCAGCGTACAGGACATTAGTGGAAACACCATATATTTT
>TRBJ1-4|TRBV7-9|-|-
CASSLPTGSGEKLFF
TGTGCCAGCAGCTTACCCACAGGGTCTGGTGAAAAACTGTTTTTT
>TRBJ2-3|TRBV6-5|TRBD2|-
CASSSGTSGRLQYF
TGTGCCAGCAGCTCCGGGACTAGCGGGAGGCTACAGTATTTT
>TRBJ2-1|TRBV5-1|-|-
CASSSGILYNEQFF
TGCGCCAGCAGCTCGGGGATCCTGTACAATGAGCAGTTCTTC
>TRBJ2-3|TRBV6-4|-|-
CASSVGRADTQYF
TGTGCCAGCAGCGTGGGCCGCGCGGATACGCAGTATTTT
>TRBJ2-3|TRBV19|TRBD2|-
CASESGDGINTQYF
TGTGCCAGTGAGAGCGGGGACGGGATCAATACGCAGTATTTT
>TRBJ1-2|TRBV29-1|-|-
CSVGRNSYGYTF
TGCAGCGTTGGCAGGAATAGCTATGGCTACACCTTC
>TRBJ2-1|TRBV29-1|TRBD2|-
CSVSPGLDLNEQFF
TGCAGCGTCTCACCGGGACTAGACCTCAATGAGCAGTTCTTC
>TRBJ1-5|TRBV6-5|-|-
CASSTQEGLNQPQHF
TGTGCCAGCAGTACACAGGAAGGCCTCAATCAGCCCCAGCATTTT
>TRBJ2-5|TRBV5-1|TRBD1|-
CASSPRQGAWETQYF
TGCGCCAGCAGCCCTCGACAGGGGGCTTGGGAGACCCAGTACTTC
>TRBJ2-3|TRBV10-3|TRBD2|-
CAISDMGGRKDTQYF
TGTGCCATCAGTGATATGGGCGGGAGGAAAGATACGCAGTATTTT
>TRBJ2-6|TRBV18|TRBD1|-
CASTDRGAGANVLTF
TGTGCCAGCACCGACAGGGGCGCTGGGGCCAACGTCCTGACTTTC
>TRBJ1-1|TRBV4-3|-|-
CASSLQRGKGTEAFF
TGCGCCAGCAGCCTACAAAGAGGGAAGGGCACTGAAGCTTTCTTT
>TRBJ1-1|TRBV19|-|-
CASSGQGLEAFF
TGTGCCAGTAGTGGGCAGGGCCTTGAAGCTTTCTTT
>TRBJ1-3|TRBV5-6|-|-
CASSRRGGMGRGNTIYF
TGTGCCAGCAGCAGACGGGGAGGGATGGGGAGAGGAAACACCATATATTTT
>TRBJ1-6|TRBV27|-|few
CASAPEQGILSPLHF
TGTGCCAGCGCCCCCGAGCAGGGGATCCTTTCACCCCTCCACTTT
>TRBJ2-7|TRBV27|-|-
CASSSGVAFYEQYF
TGTGCCAGCAGTTCGGGGGTCGCCTTCTACGAGCAGTACTTC
>TRBJ1-2|TRBV23-1|-|-
CASSAGRGAGYTF
TGCGCCAGCAGTGCGGGGAGAGGCGCTGGCTACACCTTC
>TRBJ2-5|TRBV6-5|-|-
CASRLSGGPQETQYF
TGTGCCAGCCGCCTAAGTGGAGGGCCCCAAGAGACCCAGTACTTC
>TRBJ1-6|TRBV10-3|-|-
CAIRESTSPLHF
TGTGCCATCCGTGAGTCTACATCACCCCTCCACTTT
>TRBJ2-7|TRBV6-2/TRBV6-3|TRBD1|-
CASSLDRVGLYEQYF
TGTGCCAGCAGCCTGGACAGGGTAGGCCTTTACGAGCAGTACTTC
>TRBJ2-7|TRBV4-1|TRBD2|-
CASSQDVASGRLNEQYF
TGCGCCAGCAGCCAAGATGTTGCTAGCGGGAGACTAAACGAGCAGTACTTC
>TRBJ2-2|TRBV29-1|TRBD1|-
CSVGLGQATNTGELFF
TGCAGCGTCGGCCTGGGACAGGCTACGAACACCGGGGAGCTGTTTTTT
>TRBJ2-3|TRBV5-1|-|-
CASSLAGGSSGTDTQYF
TGCGCCAGCAGCTTGGCTGGTGGTAGCTCAGGCACAGATACGCAGTATTTT
>TRBJ2-1|TRBV3-1/TRBV3-2|TRBD2|-
CASRPIASGNYNEQFF
TGTGCCAGCAGACCGATTGCTAGCGGGAATTACAATGAGCAGTTCTTC
>TRBJ2-7|TRBV9|TRBD2|-
CASSPGTSLYEQYF
TGTGCCAGCAGCCCCGGGACTAGCCTCTACGAGCAGTACTTC
>TRBJ1-4|TRBV15|-|-
CATSRSGNEKLFF
TGTGCCACCAGCAGGTCGGGTAACGAAAAACTGTTTTTT
>TRBJ2-2|TRBV21-1|-|-
CASSKVRRRTGELFF
TGTGCCAGCAGCAAAGTCCGTCGTCGGACCGGGGAGCTGTTTTTT
>TRBJ1-2|TRBV28|-|-
CASSGQPSNYGYTF
TGTGCCAGCAGTGGACAGCCTTCTAACTATGGCTACACCTTC
>TRBJ2-3|TRBV5-1|TRBD2|-
CASSRLAGGGSTDTQYF
TGCGCCAGCTCCCGACTAGCGGGAGGGGGAAGCACAGATACGCAGTATTTT
>TRBJ2-7|TRBV7-2|TRBD1|-
CASSRQGAYEQYF
TGTGCCAGCAGCCGACAGGGAGCCTACGAGCAGTACTTC
>TRBJ2-1|TRBV5-4|-|-
CASSLAKLAHNEQFF
TGTGCCAGCAGCTTGGCCAAGTTGGCCCACAATGAGCAGTTCTTC
>TRBJ2-2|TRBV21-1|-|-
CASSKAVYQTGELFF
TGTGCCAGCAGCAAAGCCGTGTATCAGACCGGGGAGCTGTTTTTT
>TRBJ2-3|TRBV28|-|-
CASSFALGGADTQYF
TGTGCCAGCAGTTTCGCTCTAGGAGGGGCAGATACGCAGTATTTT
>TRBJ1-1|TRBV7-2|-|-
CASSTTQNTEAFF
TGTGCCAGCAGCACGACACAGAACACTGAAGCTTTCTTT